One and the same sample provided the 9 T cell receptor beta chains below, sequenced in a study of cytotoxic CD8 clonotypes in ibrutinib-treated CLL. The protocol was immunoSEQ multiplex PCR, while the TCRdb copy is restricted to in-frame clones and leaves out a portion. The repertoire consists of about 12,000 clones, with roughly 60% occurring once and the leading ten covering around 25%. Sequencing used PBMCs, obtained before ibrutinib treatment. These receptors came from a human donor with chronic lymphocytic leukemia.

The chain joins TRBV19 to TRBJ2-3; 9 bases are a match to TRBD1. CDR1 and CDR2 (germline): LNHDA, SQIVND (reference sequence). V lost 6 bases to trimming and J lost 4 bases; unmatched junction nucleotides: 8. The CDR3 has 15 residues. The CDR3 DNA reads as TGTGCCAGTAGATCGAACAGGGGGCTGGCAGATACGCAGTATTTT. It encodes CASRSNRGLADTQYF.

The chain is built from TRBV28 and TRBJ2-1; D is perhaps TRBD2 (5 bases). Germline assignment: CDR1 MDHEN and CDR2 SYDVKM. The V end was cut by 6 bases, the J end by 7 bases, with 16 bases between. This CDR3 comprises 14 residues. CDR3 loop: CASSPLGVRNEQFF. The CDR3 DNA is TGTGCCAGCAGCCCACTAGGAGTTAGGAATGAGCAGTTCTTC.

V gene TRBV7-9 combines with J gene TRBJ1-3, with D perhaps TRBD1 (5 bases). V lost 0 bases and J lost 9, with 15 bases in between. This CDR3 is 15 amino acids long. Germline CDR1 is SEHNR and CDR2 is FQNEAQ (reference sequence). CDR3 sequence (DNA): TGTGCCAGCAGCTTAGCTGGGGCAGGAGGTAGCACCATATATTTT. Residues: CASSLAGAGGSTIYF.

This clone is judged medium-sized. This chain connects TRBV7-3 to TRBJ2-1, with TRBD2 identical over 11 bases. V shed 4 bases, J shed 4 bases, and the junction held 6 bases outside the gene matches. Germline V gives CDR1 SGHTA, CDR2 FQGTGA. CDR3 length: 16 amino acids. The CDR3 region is CASSSGGLADYNEQFF. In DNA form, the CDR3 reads TGTGCCAGCAGCTCGGGGGGACTAGCGGATTACAATGAGCAGTTCTTC.

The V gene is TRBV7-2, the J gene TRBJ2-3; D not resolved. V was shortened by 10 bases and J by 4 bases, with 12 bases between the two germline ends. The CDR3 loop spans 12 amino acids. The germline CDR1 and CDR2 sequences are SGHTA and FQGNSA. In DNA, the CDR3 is TGTGCCACCGCCCCGGGTGCAGATACGCAGTATTTT. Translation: CATAPGADTQYF.

In DNA form, the CDR3 reads TGTGCCAGCAGCTTAGGGACAGGGGGCGAGCAGTACTTC. As protein: CASSLGTGGEQYF. This sequence joins TRBV11-2 and TRBJ2-7; 10 positions match TRBD1. This CDR3 contains 13 residues. With V trimmed by 1 base and J by 6 bases, 0 bases remained unmatched. In germline, CDR1 is SGHAT, CDR2 FQNNGV.

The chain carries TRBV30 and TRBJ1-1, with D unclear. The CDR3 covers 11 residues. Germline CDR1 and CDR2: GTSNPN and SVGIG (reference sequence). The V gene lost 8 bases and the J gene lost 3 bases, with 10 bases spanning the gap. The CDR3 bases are TGTGCCCAGAGCGGAGACACTGAAGCTTTCTTT. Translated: CAQSGDTEAFF.

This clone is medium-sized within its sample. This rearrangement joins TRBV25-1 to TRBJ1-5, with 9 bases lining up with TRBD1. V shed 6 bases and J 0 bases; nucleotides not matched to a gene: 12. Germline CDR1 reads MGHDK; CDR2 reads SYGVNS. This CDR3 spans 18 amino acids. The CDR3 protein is CASRKGDRESYSNQPQHF. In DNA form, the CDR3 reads TGTGCCAGCAGGAAAGGGGACAGGGAGTCGTATAGCAATCAGCCCCAGCATTTT.

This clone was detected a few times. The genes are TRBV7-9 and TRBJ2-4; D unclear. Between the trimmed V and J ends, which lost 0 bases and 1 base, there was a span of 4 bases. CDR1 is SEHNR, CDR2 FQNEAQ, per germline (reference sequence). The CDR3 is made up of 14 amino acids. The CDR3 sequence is CASSLAGAKNIQYF. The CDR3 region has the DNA TGTGCCAGCAGCTTAGCGGGGGCCAAAAACATTCAGTACTTC.